The clone carrying this TCR beta chain appeared once. Sequencing used immunoSEQ multiplex PCR; TCRdb keeps in-frame clones, though not all of them. This table holds around 140,000 clones, just under 90% found once. This sample is drawn from a study of control samples from healthy donors and cancer patients. Sequencing was done on a sample of PBMCs. This TCR came from a man aged 45-65 years with head and neck cancer.

The CDR3 loop reads CASKPWTDFTGELFF. The DNA of the CDR3 is TGCGCCAGCAAGCCGTGGACAGATTTCACCGGGGAGCTGTTTTTT. The chain combines TRBV5-1 with TRBJ2-2; possible D gene TRBD1, 6 bases. The germline V and J ends were trimmed by 6 bases and 4 bases, with 16 bases remaining between them. Germline CDR1 is SGHRS and CDR2 is YFSETQ. The CDR3 runs to 15 residues.